Following are 21 T cell receptor beta chains from one sample sequenced in a study of T-cell memory formation after mild COVID-19. TCRdb used MiXCR to reprocess the 5' RACE reads, holding one entry per CDR3 protein. In the table there are around 340,000 distinct CDR3 sequences, approximately 14% of which are singletons. Sequencing was performed on PBMCs or a T cell subset sorted from them (not recorded which). All receptors come from a man aged 18 to 30 who had mild COVID-19 (a few samples of this study predate the infection). Cell type and time point are not known.

This clonotype was seen a few times. The chain recombines TRBV6-1 with TRBJ2-1, with 7 bases lining up with TRBD2. CDR1 is MNHNS, CDR2 SASEGT, per germline. Trimming cost V 6 bases and J 0 bases; bases outside gene matches: 5. This CDR3 contains 15 residues. Here the CDR3 reads CASRELAGSYNEQFF. The CDR3 coding sequence is TGTGCCAGCAGGGAATTAGCGGGCTCCTACAATGAGCAGTTCTTC.

This clonotype was recorded a few times. V gene TRBV5-1 combines with J gene TRBJ1-6; TRBD1 is a possible D gene (5 bases). Trimming pared 4 bases from V and 0 bases from J, leaving 11 bases between. The germline gives CDR1 SGHRS, CDR2 YFSETQ. The CDR3 sequence is 16 residues long. For the CDR3, the DNA is TGCGCCAGCAGCGCGACAGCTTACTCCTATAATTCACCCCTCCACTTT. This encodes CASSATAYSYNSPLHF.

The chain employs TRBV2 and TRBJ2-1; 8 bases fit TRBD1. The CDR3 spans 16 residues. CDR1 is SNHLY and CDR2 is FYNNEI in the germline V gene. J gave up 4 bases and V 5 bases, and 10 bases lay outside the gene matches. The CDR3 sequence is CASSRTGTGNYNEQFF. CDR3 nucleotides: TGTGCCAGCAGTCGGACAGGGACAGGAAATTACAATGAGCAGTTCTTC.

The chain couples TRBV5-4 to TRBJ2-4; maybe TRBD1 (5 bases). In germline, CDR1 is SGHNT, CDR2 YYREEE (reference sequence). This CDR3 has 18 amino acids. Trimming stripped 0 bases from V and 2 bases from J, with 18 bases between. Here the CDR3 reads CASSLGAGKVGPKNIQYF. CDR3 coding DNA: TGTGCCAGCAGCTTGGGGGCAGGGAAGGTGGGCCCCAAAAACATTCAGTACTTC.

This clonotype was observed a handful of times. This sequence joins TRBV18 and TRBJ1-2; D is perhaps TRBD1 (6 bases). The CDR3 has 13 residues. In germline, CDR1 is KGHSH, CDR2 LQKENI. Deletions cut 2 bases from V and 4 bases from J, with 8 bases between. The CDR3 is CASSPSGAYGYTF. For the CDR3, the DNA is TGTGCCAGCTCACCATCGGGGGCCTATGGCTACACCTTC.

V is TRBV12-3 or TRBV12-4 and J is TRBJ1-1, with D tentatively TRBD1 (6 bases). This CDR3 region has 13 residues. With 6 bases removed from V and 6 bases from J, the gap between germline ends came to 14 bases. The CDR3 reads CASSTEQGAEAFF. Here the CDR3 DNA reads TGTGCCAGCAGCACGGAACAGGGCGCTGAAGCTTTCTTT.

The chain employs TRBV5-1 and TRBJ2-2; perhaps TRBD1 as D (6 bases). CDR1 and CDR2 from the germline V gene are SGHRS and YFSETQ. The CDR3 spans 17 residues. V gave up 2 bases and J gave up 0 bases, with 14 bases separating them. The CDR3 loop is CASSFDSWTANTGELFF. CDR3 in DNA: TGCGCCAGCAGCTTCGACTCGTGGACAGCGAACACCGGGGAGCTGTTTTTT.

The chain has TRBV4-2 and TRBJ2-7; a possible D gene is TRBD1 (7 bases). The CDR3 spans 16 residues. V lost 8 bases and J 2 bases, leaving 22 bases between the germline ends. CDR1 and CDR2 from the germline V gene are LGHNA and YNFKEQ. The CDR3 region has the DNA TGTGCCAGCCAAGGACTAACACAGGGGTTAGCCTACGAGCAGTACTTC. This codes for CASQGLTQGLAYEQYF.

Ten or more counts support this clonotype. The V gene is TRBV12-3 or TRBV12-4, the J gene TRBJ1-1; 9 positions agree with TRBD1. The CDR3 is 14 amino acids. V dropped 6 bases and J dropped 5; count of bases not matched to a gene: 7. CDR3 protein: CASRLTGGWTEAFF. The CDR3 coding sequence is TGTGCCAGCAGGTTGACAGGGGGTTGGACTGAAGCTTTCTTT.

This clonotype was picked up many times. J is TRBJ1-6 and V is TRBV7-9; TRBD1 aligns across 7 bases. CDR1 is SEHNR and CDR2 is FQNEAQ in the germline V gene (reference sequence). The CDR3 is 15 residues long. J was trimmed by 7 bases and V by 1 base; bases with no gene match: 4. The CDR3 spells CASSLGQGENSPLHF. As DNA, the CDR3 is TGTGCCAGCAGCTTAGGACAGGGCGAGAATTCACCCCTCCACTTT.

V gene TRBV7-9 combines with J gene TRBJ2-7; TRBD1 aligns across 8 bases. Germline V gene lookup returns CDR1 SEHNR and CDR2 FQNEAQ (reference sequence). The CDR3 is 16 residues long. J was trimmed by 1 base and V by 1 base; bases with no gene match: 6. CDR3 residues: CASSLGPGQESYEQYV. The CDR3 DNA is TGTGCCAGCAGCTTAGGCCCGGGACAGGAATCCTACGAGCAGTACGTC.

This clonotype has just a few counts. The chain employs TRBV4-3 and TRBJ2-5; D ambiguous. Per germline, CDR1 LGHNA and CDR2 YSLEER. Trimming removed 1 base at V and 4 bases at J, with 13 bases between. CDR3 length equals 15 residues. CDR3 in amino acids: CASSQGWGGAETQYF. CDR3 nucleotides: TGCGCCAGCAGCCAAGGGTGGGGTGGTGCAGAGACCCAGTACTTC.

This clonotype was observed a few times. The rearrangement joins TRBV9 to TRBJ2-7; tentative D call: TRBD1 (5 bases). The CDR3 consists of 14 residues. Looked up from germline, CDR1 is SGDLS and CDR2 is YYNGEE. Deletions cut 0 bases from V and 2 bases from J, with 9 bases between. CDR3 protein: CASSVGDRPYEQYF. CDR3 DNA: TGTGCCAGCAGCGTAGGTGACAGACCCTACGAGCAGTACTTC.

This chain joins TRBV3-2 and TRBJ2-7; the listed D gene, TRBD1, was not tested against the DNA. TRBV3-2 is noted as a pseudogene. This CDR3 region has 14 residues. The CDR3 here is CASSQGDRGHEQYV. CDR3 bases: TGTGCCAGCAGCCAAGGAGACAGGGGCCACGAGCAGTACGTC.

This clonotype was observed a few times. For the CDR3, the DNA is TGTGCCAGCAGTTCCATCGGAGATACGCAGTATTTT. Translating it yields CASSSIGDTQYF. This chain links TRBV6-5 with TRBJ2-3; no firm D call. CDR3 length: 12 residues. V was clipped by 4 bases and J by 5 bases, with 7 bases between them. Germline CDR1 and CDR2: MNHEY and SVGAGI.

This clonotype ranks as medium-sized. The chain joins TRBV28 to TRBJ2-5, with D perhaps TRBD1 (6 bases). There are 13 residues in the CDR3. V shed 6 bases and J shed 3 bases, with 11 bases lying between them. Germline V gene data show CDR1 as MDHEN and CDR2 as SYDVKM. CDR3 nucleotides: TGTGCCAGCAGGCCACAGGGAAAAGAGACCCAGTACTTC. This encodes CASRPQGKETQYF.

This clonotype has only a few counts. The CDR3 coding sequence is TGTGCCAGCACTAAAGCGGGGGGGCGTACAGATACGCAGTATTTT. Amino acids: CASTKAGGRTDTQYF. The chain uses TRBV12-3 or TRBV12-4 and TRBJ2-3; 10 bases fit TRBD2. The length of the CDR3 is 15 residues. The J segment lost 3 bases and the V segment lost 7 bases, leaving 7 bases of the junction unmatched.

The rearrangement joins TRBV9 to TRBJ1-2; unclear D gene. Deletions cut 4 bases from V and 6 bases from J, with 16 bases between. Germline V gives CDR1 SGDLS, CDR2 YYNGEE. The CDR3 has 14 residues. The CDR3 loop is CASSPPQQRDGYTF. CDR3 coding DNA: TGTGCCAGCAGCCCCCCCCAACAAAGGGATGGCTACACCTTC.

The gene calls are TRBV5-1 and TRBJ2-3, with D maybe TRBD1 (6 bases). CDR1 is SGHRS, CDR2 YFSETQ, per germline. V shed 0 bases and J shed 0 bases, with 11 bases lying between them. CDR3 length equals 16 residues. CDR3 DNA sequence: TGCGCCAGCAGCTTGGAGTCAGGGGCGAGCACAGATACGCAGTATTTT. This translates into CASSLESGASTDTQYF.

There are a few counts of this clonotype. The chain links TRBV6-5 to TRBJ1-2; D remains ambiguous. V was trimmed by 2 bases and J by 3 bases, leaving 7 bases between them. The length of the CDR3 is 13 residues. Germline CDR1 and CDR2: MNHEY and SVGAGI. This CDR3 reads CASSYRVDYGYTF. The CDR3 bases are TGTGCCAGCAGTTACCGAGTTGACTATGGCTACACCTTC.

In this sample, this clonotype turned up a few times. The V gene is TRBV4-1, the J gene TRBJ2-1; 9 nucleotides agree with TRBD1. J gave up 10 bases and V 4 bases, and 8 bases lay outside the gene matches. The CDR3 extends over 14 amino acids. Germline lookup yields CDR1 MGHRA and CDR2 YSYEKL. The CDR3 DNA sequence: TGCGCCAGCAGCCCGAGTGGGACAGGGTACGAGCAGTTCTTC. As protein: CASSPSGTGYEQFF.